This is a list of T cell receptor beta chains from one sample in a study of blood T cells in healthy people across ages. In TCRdb, the 5' RACE reads were re-called with MiXCR into one record per CDR3 protein. The table includes hundreds of thousands of distinct CDR3 sequences, roughly 56% detected once. Sequencing was performed on blood. Receptor source: a man aged 40-55 years in good health. Both conserved end residues are trimmed from each CDR3. Each record gives: V gene, CDR3 protein.

TRBV7-3	ASSLLSGAGETQY
TRBV7-2	ASSVQGGLPQETQY
TRBV4-3	ASSQDLDDSLGYT
TRBV5-1	ASGKTGTGDEKLF
TRBV5-4	ASSSHQETQY
TRBV9	ASSVDKGAIYGYT
TRBV6-2/TRBV6-3	ASKAALAGGSQETQY
TRBV29-1	GVGTSQYEQY
TRBV7-2	ASSLVGGSYGYT
TRBV20-1	SARAPDSYEQY
TRBV28	ASSPGTSGSFEQY
TRBV25-1	ASSETRSSYNEQF
TRBV5-1	ASSLETGTEKLF
TRBV21-1	ASSKGGRRPDTQY